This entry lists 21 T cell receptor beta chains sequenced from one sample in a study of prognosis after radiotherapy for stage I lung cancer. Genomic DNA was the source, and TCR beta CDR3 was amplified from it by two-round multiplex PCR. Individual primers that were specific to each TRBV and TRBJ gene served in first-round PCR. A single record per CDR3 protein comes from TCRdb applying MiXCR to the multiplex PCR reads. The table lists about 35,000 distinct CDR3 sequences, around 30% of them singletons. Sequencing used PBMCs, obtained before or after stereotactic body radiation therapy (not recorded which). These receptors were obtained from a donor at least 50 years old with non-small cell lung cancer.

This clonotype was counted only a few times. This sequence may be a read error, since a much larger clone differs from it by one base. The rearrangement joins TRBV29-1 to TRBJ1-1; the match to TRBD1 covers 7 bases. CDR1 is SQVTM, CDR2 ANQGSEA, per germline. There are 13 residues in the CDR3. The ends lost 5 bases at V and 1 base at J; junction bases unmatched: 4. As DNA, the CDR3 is TGCAGCGTTTCCAGGGGGGGGAACACTGAAGCTTTCTTT. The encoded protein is CSVSRGGNTEAFF.

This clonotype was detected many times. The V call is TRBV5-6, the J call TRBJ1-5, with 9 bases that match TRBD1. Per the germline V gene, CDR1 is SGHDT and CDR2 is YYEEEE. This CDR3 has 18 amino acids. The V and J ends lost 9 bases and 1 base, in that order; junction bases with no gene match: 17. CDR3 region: CATDYYRDRAGSNQPQHF. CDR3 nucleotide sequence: TGTGCCACCGATTATTACCGGGACAGGGCGGGGAGCAATCAGCCCCAGCATTTT.

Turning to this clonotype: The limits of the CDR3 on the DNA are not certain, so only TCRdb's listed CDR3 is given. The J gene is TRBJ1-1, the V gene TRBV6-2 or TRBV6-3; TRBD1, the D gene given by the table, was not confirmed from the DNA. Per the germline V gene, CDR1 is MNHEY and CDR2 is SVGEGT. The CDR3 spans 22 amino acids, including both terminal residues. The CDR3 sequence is CASRNRETQYFGPGLMNTEAFF.

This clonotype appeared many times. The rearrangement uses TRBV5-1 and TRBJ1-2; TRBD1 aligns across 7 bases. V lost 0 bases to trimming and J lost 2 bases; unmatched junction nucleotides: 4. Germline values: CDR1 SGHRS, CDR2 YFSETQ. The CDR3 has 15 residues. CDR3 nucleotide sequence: TGCGCCAGCAGCTTGGGACAGGGTGGCAACTATGGCTACACCTTC. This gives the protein CASSLGQGGNYGYTF.

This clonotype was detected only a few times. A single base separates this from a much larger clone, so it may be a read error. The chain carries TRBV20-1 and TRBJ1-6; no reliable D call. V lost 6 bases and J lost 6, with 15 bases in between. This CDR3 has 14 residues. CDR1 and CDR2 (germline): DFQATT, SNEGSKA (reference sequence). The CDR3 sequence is CSAQTVQTNSPLHF. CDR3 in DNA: TGCAGTGCCCAGACGGTACAAACTAATTCACCCCTCCACTTT.

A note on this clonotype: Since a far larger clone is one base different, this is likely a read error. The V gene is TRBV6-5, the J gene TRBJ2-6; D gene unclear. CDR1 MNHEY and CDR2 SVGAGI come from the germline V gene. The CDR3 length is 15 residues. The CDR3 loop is CACRIPSSGANVLTF. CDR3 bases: TGTGCCTGCAGGATTCCGTCCTCTGGGGCCAACGTCCTGACTTTC.

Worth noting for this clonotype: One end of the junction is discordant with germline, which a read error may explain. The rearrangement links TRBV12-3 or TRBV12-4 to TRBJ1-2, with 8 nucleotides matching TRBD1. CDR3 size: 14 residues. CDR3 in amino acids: CAISRDRHLYGYTF. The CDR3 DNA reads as TGTGCCATCTCCCGGGACAGGCACCTCTATGGTTACACCTTC.

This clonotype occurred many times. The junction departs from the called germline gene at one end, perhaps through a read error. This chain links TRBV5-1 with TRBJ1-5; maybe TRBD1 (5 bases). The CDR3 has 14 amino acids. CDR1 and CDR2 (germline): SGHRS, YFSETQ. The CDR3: CASSLGVAGQPQHF. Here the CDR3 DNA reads TGCGCCAGCAGTTTGGGGGTCGCAGGTCAGCCCCAGCATTTT.

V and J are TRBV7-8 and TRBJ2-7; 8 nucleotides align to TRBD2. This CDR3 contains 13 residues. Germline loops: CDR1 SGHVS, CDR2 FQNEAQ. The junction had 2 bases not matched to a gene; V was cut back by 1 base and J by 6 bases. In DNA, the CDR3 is TGTGCCAGCAGCTTAGTTCGGGAGGGCGAGCAGTACTTC. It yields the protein CASSLVREGEQYF.

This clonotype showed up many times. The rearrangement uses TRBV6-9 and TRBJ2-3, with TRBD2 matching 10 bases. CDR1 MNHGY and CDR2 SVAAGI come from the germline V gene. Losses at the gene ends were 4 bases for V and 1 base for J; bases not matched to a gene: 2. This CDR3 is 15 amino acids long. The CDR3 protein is CASSSLAGGTDTQYF. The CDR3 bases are TGTGCCAGCAGTTCCCTAGCGGGGGGCACAGATACGCAGTATTTT.

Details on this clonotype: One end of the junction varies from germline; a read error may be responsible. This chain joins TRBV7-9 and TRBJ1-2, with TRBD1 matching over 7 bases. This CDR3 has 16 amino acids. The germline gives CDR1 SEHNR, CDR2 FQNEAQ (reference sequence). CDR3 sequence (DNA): TGTGCCAACAGCTCGCCGGGACAGTGCGTTGGGGGAGGCTACACCTTC. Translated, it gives CANSSPGQCVGGGYTF.

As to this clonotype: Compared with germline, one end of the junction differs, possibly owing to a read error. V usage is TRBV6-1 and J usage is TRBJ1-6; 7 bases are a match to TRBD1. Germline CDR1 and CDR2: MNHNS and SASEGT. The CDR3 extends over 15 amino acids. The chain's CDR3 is CASTQGQRSNSHLHF. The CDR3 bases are TGTGCCAGCACACAGGGACAGCGTTCTAATTCACACCTCCACTTT.

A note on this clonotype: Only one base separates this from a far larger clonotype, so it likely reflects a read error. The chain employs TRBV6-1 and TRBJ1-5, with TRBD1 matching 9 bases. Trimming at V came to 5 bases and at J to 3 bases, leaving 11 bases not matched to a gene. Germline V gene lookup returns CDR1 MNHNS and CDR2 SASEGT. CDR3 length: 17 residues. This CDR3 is CASSFRTGDSDNQPQHF. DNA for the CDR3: TGTGCCAGCAGTTTCCGGACAGGGGACTCTGACAATCAGCCCCAGCATTTT.

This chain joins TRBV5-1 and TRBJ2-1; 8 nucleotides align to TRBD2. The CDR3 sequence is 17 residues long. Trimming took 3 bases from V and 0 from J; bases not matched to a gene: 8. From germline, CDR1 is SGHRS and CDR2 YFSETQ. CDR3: CASSSLAGRPSYNEQFF. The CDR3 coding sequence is TGCGCCAGCAGCTCGTTAGCGGGGCGGCCCTCCTACAATGAGCAGTTCTTC.

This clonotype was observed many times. The CDR3 nucleotides read TGTGCCTGGAGTATAGGGCAACACACAGATACGCAGTATTTT. Translating it yields CAWSIGQHTDTQYF. The chain carries TRBV30 and TRBJ2-3; D ambiguous. The CDR3 loop spans 14 amino acids. Trimming removed 2 bases at V and 2 bases at J, with 11 bases between. From germline, CDR1 is GTSNPN and CDR2 SVGIG (reference sequence). Looking up the rest from reference TRBV30 and TRBJ2-3 gives the full variable domain: SQTIHQWPATLVQPVGSPLSLECTVEGTSNPNLYWYRQAAGRGLQLLFYSVGIGQISSEVPQNLSASRPQDRQFILSSKKLLLSDSGFYLCAWSIGQHTDTQYFGPGTRLTVL.

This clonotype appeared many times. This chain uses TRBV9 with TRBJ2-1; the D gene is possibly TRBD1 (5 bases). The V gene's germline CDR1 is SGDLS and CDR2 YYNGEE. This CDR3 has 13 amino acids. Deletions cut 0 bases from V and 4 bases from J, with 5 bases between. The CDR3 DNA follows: TGTGCCAGCAGCGTAGAGGGGTACAATGAGCAGTTCTTC. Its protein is CASSVEGYNEQFF. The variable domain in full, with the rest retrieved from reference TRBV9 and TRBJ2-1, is DSGVTQTPKHLITATGQRVTLRCSPRSGDLSVYWYQQSLDQGLQFLIQYYNGEERAKGNILERFSAQQFPDLHSELNLSSLELGDSALYFCASSVEGYNEQFFGPGTRLTVL.

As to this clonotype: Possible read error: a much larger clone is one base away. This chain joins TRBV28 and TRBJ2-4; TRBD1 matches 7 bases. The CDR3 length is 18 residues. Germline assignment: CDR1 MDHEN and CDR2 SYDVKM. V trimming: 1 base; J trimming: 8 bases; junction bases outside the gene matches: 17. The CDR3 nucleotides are TGTGCCAGCAGTTTATTTAGCTGGGGGACAGTCAAACGACACATTCAGTACTTC. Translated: CASSLFSWGTVKRHIQYF.

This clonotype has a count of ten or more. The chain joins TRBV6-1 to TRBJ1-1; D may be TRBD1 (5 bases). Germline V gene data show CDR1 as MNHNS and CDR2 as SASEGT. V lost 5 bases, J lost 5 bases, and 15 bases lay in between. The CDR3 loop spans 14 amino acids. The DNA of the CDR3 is TGTGCCAGCAGTAGATTTGGGGGAAAAACTGAAGCTTTCTTT. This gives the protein CASSRFGGKTEAFF.

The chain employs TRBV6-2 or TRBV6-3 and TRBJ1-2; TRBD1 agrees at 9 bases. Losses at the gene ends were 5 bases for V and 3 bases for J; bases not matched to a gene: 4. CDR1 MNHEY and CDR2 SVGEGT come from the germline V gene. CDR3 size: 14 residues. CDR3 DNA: TGTGCCAGCAGTGAAGGGGACAGGGACTATGGCTACACCTTC. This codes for CASSEGDRDYGYTF.

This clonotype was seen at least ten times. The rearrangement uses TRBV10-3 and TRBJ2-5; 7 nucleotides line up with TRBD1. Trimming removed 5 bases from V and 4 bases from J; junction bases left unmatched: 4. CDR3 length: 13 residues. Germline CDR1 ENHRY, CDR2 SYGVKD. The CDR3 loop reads CAISSAGGETQYF. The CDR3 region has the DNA TGTGCCATCAGTTCCGCAGGGGGAGAGACCCAGTACTTC.

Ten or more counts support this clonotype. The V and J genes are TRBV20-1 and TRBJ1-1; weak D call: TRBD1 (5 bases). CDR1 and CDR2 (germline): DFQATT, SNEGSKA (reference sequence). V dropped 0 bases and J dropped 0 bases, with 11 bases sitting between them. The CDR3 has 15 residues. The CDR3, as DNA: TGCAGTGCTAGAGATCTTCAGGACATGAACACTGAAGCTTTCTTT. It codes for CSARDLQDMNTEAFF.